The subject of this entry is one T cell receptor beta chain. Produced via immunoSEQ multiplex PCR; TCRdb's table is partial and in-frame only. The sample lists under 35,000 clones; under 80% were seen once. The data were obtained in a study of STAT5B mutations in CD4+ large granular lymphocyte leukemia. The material sequenced was CD4+ T cells from blood buffy coats. The sequence was collected from a human donor in good health.

CDR3 protein: CASSLEGARSYEQYF. CDR3 nucleotide sequence: TGCGCCAGCAGCTTAGAGGGGGCGCGCTCCTACGAGCAGTACTTC. This rearrangement joins TRBV5-1 to TRBJ2-7, with TRBD1 matching 7 bases. Looked up from germline, CDR1 is SGHRS and CDR2 is YFSETQ. Germline trimming cut 2 bases from V and 0 bases from J; bases unmatched to any gene: 5. The CDR3 sequence is 15 residues long.